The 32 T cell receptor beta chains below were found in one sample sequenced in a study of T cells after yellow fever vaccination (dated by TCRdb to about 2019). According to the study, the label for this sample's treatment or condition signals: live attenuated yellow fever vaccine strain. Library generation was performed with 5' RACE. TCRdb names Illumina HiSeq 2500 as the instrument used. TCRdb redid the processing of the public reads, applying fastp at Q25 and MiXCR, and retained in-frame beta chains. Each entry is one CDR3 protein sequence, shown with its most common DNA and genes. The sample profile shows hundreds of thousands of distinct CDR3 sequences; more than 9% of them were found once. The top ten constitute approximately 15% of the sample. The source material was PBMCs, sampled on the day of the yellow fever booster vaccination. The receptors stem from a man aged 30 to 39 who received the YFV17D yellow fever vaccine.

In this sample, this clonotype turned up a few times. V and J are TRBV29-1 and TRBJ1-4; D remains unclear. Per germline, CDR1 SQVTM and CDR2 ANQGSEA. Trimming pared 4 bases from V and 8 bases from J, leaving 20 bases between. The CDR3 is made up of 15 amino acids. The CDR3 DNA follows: TGCAGCGTTGGGGAGTCCTTCTTAATTGGGGAAAAACTGTTTTTT. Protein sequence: CSVGESFLIGEKLFF.

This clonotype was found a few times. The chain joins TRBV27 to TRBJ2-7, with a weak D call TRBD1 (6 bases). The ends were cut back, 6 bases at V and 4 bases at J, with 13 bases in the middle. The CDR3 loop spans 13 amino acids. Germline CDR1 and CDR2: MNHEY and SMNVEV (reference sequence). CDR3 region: CASRVTGNYEQYF. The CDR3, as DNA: TGTGCCAGCAGGGTCACAGGGAATTACGAGCAGTACTTC.

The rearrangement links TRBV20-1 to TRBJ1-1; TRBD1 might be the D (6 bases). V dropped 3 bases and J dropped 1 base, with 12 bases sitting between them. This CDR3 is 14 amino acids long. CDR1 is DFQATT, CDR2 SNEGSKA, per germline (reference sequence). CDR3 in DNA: TGCAGTGCTAGCCTTAGACAGGCGAACACTGAAGCTTTCTTT. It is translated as CSASLRQANTEAFF.

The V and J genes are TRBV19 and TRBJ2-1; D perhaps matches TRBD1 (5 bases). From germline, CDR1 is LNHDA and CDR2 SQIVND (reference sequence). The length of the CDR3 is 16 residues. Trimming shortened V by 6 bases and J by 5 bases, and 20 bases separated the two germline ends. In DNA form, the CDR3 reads TGTGCCAGTAGCGAATTGGGGCTAGGGAAGAACAATGAGCAGTTCTTC. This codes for CASSELGLGKNNEQFF.

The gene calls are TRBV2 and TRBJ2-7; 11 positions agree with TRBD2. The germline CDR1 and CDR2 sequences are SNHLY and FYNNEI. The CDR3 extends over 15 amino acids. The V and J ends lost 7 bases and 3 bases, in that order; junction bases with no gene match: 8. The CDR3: CASKLAGDPIYEQYF. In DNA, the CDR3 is TGTGCCAGCAAACTAGCGGGAGATCCGATCTACGAGCAGTACTTC.

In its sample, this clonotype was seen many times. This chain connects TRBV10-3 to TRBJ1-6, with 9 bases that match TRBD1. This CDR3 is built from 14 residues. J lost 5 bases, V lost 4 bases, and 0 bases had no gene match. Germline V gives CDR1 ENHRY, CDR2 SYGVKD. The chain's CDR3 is CAISGDRDNSPLHF. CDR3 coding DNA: TGTGCCATCAGTGGGGACAGGGATAATTCACCCCTCCACTTT.

This chain's CDR3 is CASKTSANNEQFF. CDR3 nucleotides: TGTGCCAGCAAAACTAGCGCGAACAATGAGCAGTTCTTC. The chain combines TRBV12-3 or TRBV12-4 with TRBJ2-1; 7 positions agree with TRBD2. This CDR3 has 13 amino acids. V shed 7 bases and J 5 bases; nucleotides not matched to a gene: 5.

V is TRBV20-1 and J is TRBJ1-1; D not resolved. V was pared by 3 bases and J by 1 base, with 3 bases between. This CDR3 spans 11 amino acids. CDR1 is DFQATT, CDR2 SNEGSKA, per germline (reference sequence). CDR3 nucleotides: TGCAGTGCTAGGCAGAACACTGAAGCTTTCTTT. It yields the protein CSARQNTEAFF.

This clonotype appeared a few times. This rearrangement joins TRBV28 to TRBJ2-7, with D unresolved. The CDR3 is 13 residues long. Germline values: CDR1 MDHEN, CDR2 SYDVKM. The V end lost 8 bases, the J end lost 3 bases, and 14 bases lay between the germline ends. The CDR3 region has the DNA TGTGCCAGCGGACGACCCGCACTCTACGAGCAGTACTTC. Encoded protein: CASGRPALYEQYF.

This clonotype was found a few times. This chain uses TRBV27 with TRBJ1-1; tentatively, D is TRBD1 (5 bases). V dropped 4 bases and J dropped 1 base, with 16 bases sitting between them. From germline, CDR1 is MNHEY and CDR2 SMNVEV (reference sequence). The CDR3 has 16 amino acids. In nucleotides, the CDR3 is TGTGCCAGCAGTTCCCGACAGATAAGTTGGAACACTGAAGCTTTCTTT. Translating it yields CASSSRQISWNTEAFF.

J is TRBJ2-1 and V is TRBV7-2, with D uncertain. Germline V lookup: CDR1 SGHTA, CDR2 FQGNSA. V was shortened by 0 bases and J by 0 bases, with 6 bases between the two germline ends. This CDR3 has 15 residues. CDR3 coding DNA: TGTGCCAGCAGCTTAGCGGCAGCCTCCTACAATGAGCAGTTCTTC. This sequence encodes CASSLAAASYNEQFF. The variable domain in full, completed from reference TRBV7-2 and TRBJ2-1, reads GAGVSQSPSNKVTEKGKDVELRCDPISGHTALYWYRQSLGQGLEFLIYFQGNSAPDKSGLPSDRFSAERTGGSVSTLTIQRTQQEDSAVYLCASSLAAASYNEQFFGPGTRLTVL.

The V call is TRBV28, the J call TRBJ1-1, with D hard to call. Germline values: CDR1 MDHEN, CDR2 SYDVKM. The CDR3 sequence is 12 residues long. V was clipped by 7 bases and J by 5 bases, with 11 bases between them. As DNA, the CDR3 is TGTGCCAGCAAGGAGTATAGGACTGAAGCTTTCTTT. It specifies CASKEYRTEAFF.

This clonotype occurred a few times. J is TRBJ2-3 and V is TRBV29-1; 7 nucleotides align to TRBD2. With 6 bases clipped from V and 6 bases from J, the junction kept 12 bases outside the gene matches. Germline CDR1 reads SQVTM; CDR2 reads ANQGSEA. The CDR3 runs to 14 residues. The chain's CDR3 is CSVVRREMGDTQYF. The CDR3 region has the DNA TGCAGCGTAGTTCGGCGGGAGATGGGGGATACGCAGTATTTT.

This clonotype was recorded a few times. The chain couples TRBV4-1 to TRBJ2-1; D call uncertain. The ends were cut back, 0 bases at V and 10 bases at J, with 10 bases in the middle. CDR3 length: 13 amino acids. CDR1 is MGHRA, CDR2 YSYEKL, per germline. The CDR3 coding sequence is TGCGCCAGCAGCCAAGATCGGCCCGGGGAGCAGTTCTTC. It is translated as CASSQDRPGEQFF.

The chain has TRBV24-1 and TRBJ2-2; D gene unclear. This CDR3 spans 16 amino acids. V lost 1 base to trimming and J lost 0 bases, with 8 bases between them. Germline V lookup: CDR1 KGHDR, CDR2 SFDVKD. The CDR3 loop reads CATSDLRSANTGELFF. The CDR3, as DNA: TGTGCCACCAGTGATTTACGCAGCGCGAACACCGGGGAGCTGTTTTTT.

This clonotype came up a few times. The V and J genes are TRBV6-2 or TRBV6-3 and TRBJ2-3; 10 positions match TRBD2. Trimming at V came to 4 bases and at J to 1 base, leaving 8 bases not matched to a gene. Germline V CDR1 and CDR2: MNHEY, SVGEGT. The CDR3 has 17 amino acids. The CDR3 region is CASSLRKSGRGTDTQYF. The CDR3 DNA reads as TGTGCCAGCAGTTTACGAAAGAGCGGGAGGGGCACAGATACGCAGTATTTT.

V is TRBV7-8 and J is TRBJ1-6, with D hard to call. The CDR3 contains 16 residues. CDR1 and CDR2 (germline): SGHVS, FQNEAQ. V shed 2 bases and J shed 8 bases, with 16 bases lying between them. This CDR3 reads CASSLLDGNNYSPLHF. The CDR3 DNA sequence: TGTGCCAGCAGCTTACTTGACGGAAATAACTATTCACCCCTCCACTTT.

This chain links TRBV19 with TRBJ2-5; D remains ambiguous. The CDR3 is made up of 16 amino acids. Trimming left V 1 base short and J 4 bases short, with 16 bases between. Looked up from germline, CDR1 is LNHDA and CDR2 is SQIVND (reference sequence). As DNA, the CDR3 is TGTGCCAGTAGTATAGTGGCTGGCAGGTCAGGAGAGACCCAGTACTTC. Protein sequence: CASSIVAGRSGETQYF.

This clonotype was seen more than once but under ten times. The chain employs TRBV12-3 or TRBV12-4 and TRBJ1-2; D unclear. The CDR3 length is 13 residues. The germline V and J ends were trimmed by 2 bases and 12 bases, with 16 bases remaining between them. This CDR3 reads CASSLRAVFGNTF. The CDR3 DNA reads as TGTGCCAGCAGTTTAAGGGCAGTATTCGGAAACACCTTC.

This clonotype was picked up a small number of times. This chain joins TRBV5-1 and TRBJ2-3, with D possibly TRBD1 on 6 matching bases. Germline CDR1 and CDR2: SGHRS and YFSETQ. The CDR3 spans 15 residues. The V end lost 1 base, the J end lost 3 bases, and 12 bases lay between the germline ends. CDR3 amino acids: CASSLWAGDTDTQYF. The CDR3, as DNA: TGCGCCAGCAGCTTGTGGGCAGGGGATACAGATACGCAGTATTTT.

CDR3 residues: CASSQTLSSSRGSDTQYF. The DNA of the CDR3 is TGTGCCAGCAGCCAAACCCTCTCGAGCTCCCGGGGGTCCGATACGCAGTATTTT. The J gene is TRBJ2-3, the V gene TRBV14; D is perhaps TRBD2 (6 bases). Trimming shortened V by 2 bases and J by 6 bases, and 24 bases separated the two germline ends. Germline V gene data show CDR1 as SGHDN and CDR2 as FVKESK. This CDR3 has 18 amino acids.

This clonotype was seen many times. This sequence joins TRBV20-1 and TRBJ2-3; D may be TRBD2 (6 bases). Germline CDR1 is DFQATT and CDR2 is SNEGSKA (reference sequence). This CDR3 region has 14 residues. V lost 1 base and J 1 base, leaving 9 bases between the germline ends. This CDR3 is CSARGWGGTDTQYF. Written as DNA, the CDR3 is TGCAGTGCTAGAGGTTGGGGGGGCACAGATACGCAGTATTTT.

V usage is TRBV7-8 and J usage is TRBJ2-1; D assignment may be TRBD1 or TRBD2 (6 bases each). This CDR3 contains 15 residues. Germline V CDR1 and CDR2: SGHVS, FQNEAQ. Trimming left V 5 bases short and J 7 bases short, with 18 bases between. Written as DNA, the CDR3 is TGTGCCAGCAGCGCAAGCGGAGGGGGGCGGAATGAGCAGTTCTTC. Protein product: CASSASGGGRNEQFF.

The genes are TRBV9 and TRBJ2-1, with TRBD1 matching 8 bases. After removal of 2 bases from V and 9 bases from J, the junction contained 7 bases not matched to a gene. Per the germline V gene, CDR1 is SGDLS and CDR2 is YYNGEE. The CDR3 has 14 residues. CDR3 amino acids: CASSVGTGRIEQFF. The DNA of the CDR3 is TGTGCCAGCAGCGTGGGGACAGGACGAATTGAGCAGTTCTTC.

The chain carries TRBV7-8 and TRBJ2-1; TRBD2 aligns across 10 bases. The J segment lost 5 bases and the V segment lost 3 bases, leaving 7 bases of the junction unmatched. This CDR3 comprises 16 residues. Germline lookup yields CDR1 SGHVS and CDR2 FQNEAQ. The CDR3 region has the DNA TGTGCCAGCAGCTTTAGACTAGCGGGCCTTAACAATGAGCAGTTCTTC. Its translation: CASSFRLAGLNNEQFF.

The CDR3 loop reads CASSYGQNTEAFF. The CDR3 DNA reads as TGTGCCAGCAGTTATGGCCAGAACACTGAAGCTTTCTTT. The chain has TRBV6-5 and TRBJ1-1, with D hard to call. Germline V gene data show CDR1 as MNHEY and CDR2 as SVGAGI. The CDR3 runs 13 residues. Trimming pared 3 bases from V and 1 base from J, leaving 6 bases between.

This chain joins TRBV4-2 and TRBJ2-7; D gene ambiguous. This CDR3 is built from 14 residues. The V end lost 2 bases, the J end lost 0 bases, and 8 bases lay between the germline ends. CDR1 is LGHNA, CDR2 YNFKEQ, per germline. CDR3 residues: CASSQSSSSYEQYF. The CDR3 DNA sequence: TGTGCCAGCAGCCAATCGTCCAGCTCCTACGAGCAGTACTTC.

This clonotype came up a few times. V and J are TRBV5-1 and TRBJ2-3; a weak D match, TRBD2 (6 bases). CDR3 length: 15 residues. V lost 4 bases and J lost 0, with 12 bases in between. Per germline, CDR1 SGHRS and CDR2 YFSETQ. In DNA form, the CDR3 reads TGCGCCAGCAGCCTAGCGCCGCTCAGCACAGATACGCAGTATTTT. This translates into CASSLAPLSTDTQYF.

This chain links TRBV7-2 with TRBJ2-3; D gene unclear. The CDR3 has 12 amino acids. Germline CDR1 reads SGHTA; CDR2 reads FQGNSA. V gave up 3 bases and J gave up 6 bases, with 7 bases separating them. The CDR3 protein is CASSFGMDTQYF. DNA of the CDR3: TGTGCCAGCAGCTTCGGTATGGATACGCAGTATTTT. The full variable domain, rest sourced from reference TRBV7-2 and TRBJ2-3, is GAGVSQSPSNKVTEKGKDVELRCDPISGHTALYWYRQSLGQGLEFLIYFQGNSAPDKSGLPSDRFSAERTGGSVSTLTIQRTQQEDSAVYLCASSFGMDTQYFGPGTRLTVL.

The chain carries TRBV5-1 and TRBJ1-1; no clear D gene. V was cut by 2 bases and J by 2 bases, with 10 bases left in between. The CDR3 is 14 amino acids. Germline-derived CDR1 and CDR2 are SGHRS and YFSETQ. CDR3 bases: TGCGCCAGCAGCTTTCTGGGCCGAAACACTGAAGCTTTCTTT. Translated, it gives CASSFLGRNTEAFF.

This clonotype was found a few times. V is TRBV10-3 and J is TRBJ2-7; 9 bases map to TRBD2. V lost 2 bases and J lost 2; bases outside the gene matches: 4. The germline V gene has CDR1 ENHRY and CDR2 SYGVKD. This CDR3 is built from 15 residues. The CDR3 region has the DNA TGTGCCATCAGTGAGCCTGGCGGGAGGGCCTACGAGCAGTACTTC. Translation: CAISEPGGRAYEQYF.

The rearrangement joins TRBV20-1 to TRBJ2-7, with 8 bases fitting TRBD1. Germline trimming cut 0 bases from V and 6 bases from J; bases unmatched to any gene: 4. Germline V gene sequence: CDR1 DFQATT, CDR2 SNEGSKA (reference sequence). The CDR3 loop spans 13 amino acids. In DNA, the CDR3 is TGCAGTGCTAGAGAGACAGGGGACCGCGAGCAGTACTTC. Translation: CSARETGDREQYF.